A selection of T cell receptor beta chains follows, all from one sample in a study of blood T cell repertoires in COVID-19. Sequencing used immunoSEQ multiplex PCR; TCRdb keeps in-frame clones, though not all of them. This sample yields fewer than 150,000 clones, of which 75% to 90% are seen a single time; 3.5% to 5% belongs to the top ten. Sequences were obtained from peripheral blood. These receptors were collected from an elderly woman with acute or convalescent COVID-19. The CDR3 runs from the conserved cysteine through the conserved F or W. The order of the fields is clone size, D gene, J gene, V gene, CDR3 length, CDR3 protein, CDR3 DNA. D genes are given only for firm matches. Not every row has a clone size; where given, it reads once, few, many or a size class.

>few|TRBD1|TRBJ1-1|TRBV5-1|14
CASSLQGANTEAFF
TGCGCCAGCAGCTTGCAGGGGGCTAACACTGAAGCTTTCTTT
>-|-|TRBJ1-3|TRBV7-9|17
CASSLGHGGIAGNTIYF
TGTGCCAGCAGCTTAGGACATGGAGGGATCGCCGGAAACACCATATATTTT
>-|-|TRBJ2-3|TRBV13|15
CASSFVGASTDTQYF
TGTGCCAGCAGCTTCGTGGGGGCGAGCACAGATACGCAGTATTTT
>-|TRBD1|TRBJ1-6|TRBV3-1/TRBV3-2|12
CASGQGNSPLHF
TGTGCCAGCGGACAGGGAAATTCACCCCTCCACTTT
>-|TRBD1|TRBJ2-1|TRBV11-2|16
CASSPWTGNSYNEQFF
TGTGCCAGCAGCCCCTGGACAGGGAATTCCTACAATGAGCAGTTCTTC
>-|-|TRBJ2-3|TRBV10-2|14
CASRDFYLTDTQYF
TGCGCCAGCAGGGACTTTTACCTCACAGATACGCAGTATTTT
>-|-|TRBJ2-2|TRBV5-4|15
CASSRRAGDAGELFF
TGTGCCAGCAGCCGCAGGGCAGGGGACGCCGGGGAGCTGTTTTTT
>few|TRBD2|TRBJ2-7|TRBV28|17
CASIPPGLALSSYEQYF
TGTGCCAGCATACCCCCGGGACTAGCGCTGAGCTCCTACGAGCAGTACTTC
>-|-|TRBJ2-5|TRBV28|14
CASSFFRRRETQYF
TGTGCCAGCAGTTTTTTCAGGAGGAGAGAGACCCAGTACTTC
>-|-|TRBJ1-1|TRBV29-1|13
CSVDRGTGTEAFF
TGCAGCGTTGATCGGGGGACGGGGACTGAAGCTTTCTTT
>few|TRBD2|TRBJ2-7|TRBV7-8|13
CASSLAGGYEQYF
TGTGCCAGCAGCTTAGCGGGAGGGTACGAGCAGTACTTC
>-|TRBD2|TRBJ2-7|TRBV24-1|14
CATSDVAGGHEQYF
TGTGCCACCAGTGATGTAGCGGGAGGCCACGAGCAGTACTTC
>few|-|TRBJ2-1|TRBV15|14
CATSRIGTRNEQFF
TGTGCCACCAGCAGGATTGGTACACGCAATGAGCAGTTCTTC
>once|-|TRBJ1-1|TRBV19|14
CASSIKGTGAEAFF
TGTGCCAGTAGTATAAAGGGGACGGGGGCTGAAGCTTTCTTT
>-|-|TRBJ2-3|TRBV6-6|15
CASSEGLEGTDTQYF
TGTGCCAGCAGTGAGGGCCTTGAGGGCACAGATACGCAGTATTTT
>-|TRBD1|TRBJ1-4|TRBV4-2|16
CASSQEFGTGDEKLFF
TGTGCCAGCAGCCAAGAATTTGGGACAGGGGACGAAAAACTGTTTTTT
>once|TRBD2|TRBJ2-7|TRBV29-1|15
CSVSGGGGGPYEQYF
TGCAGCGTTAGTGGGGGCGGCGGGGGGCCCTACGAGCAGTACTTC
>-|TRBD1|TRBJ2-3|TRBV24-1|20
CATSDPLGTGGLYGTDTQYF
TGTGCCACCAGTGATCCGCTCGGGACAGGGGGACTTTACGGCACAGATACGCAGTATTTT
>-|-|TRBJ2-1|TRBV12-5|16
CASGGEQGRPYNEQFF
TGTGCTAGTGGAGGGGAACAGGGAAGACCCTACAATGAGCAGTTCTTC
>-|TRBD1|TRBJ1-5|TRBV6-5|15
CASTGSTTGNQPQHF
TGTGCCAGCACGGGGTCGACGACAGGGAATCAGCCCCAGCATTTT
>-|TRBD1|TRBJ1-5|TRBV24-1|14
CATSDVTGVQPQHF
TGTGCCACCAGTGACGTAACAGGGGTCCAGCCCCAGCATTTT
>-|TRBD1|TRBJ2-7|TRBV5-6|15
CASSTSRDRIHEQYF
TGTGCCAGCAGCACGTCTAGGGACAGAATACACGAGCAGTACTTC
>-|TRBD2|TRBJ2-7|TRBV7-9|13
CASSWGGSYEQYF
TGTGCCAGCAGCTGGGGGGGGAGCTACGAGCAGTACTTC
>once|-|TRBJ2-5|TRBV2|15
CASKGARRSQETQYF
TGTGCCAGCAAAGGGGCAAGGCGGAGTCAAGAGACCCAGTACTTC
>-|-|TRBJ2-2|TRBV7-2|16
CASSKQGNVVAGELFF
TGTGCCAGCAGCAAACAGGGTAATGTGGTCGCCGGGGAGCTGTTTTTT
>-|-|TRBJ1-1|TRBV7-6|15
CASSLGAGLGTEAFF
TGTGCCAGCAGCTTAGGGGCCGGTCTCGGCACTGAAGCTTTCTTT
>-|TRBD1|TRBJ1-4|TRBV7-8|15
CASSLQGASGGKLFF
TGTGCCAGCAGCTTACAGGGGGCGTCGGGTGGGAAACTGTTTTTT
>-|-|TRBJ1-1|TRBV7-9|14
CASSPNNFGLDAFF
TGTGCCAGCAGCCCCAACAATTTTGGGCTGGATGCTTTCTTT
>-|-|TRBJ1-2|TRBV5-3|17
CARSLNVPGMWDYGYTF
TGTGCCAGAAGCTTAAATGTGCCAGGGATGTGGGACTATGGCTACACCTTC
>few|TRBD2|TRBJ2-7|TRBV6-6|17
CASSRSGGTSGTYEQYF
TGTGCCAGCAGCCGATCAGGCGGGACTAGCGGGACGTACGAGCAGTACTTC
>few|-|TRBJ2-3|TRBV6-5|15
CASSYSIRVADTQYF
TGTGCCAGCAGTTACTCGATCAGGGTAGCAGATACGCAGTATTTT
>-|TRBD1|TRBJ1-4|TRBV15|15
CATSALGTGSEKLFF
TGTGCCACCAGCGCCCTCGGGACAGGGTCTGAAAAACTGTTTTTT
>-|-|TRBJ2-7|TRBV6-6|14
CASSYGPNFYEQYF
TGTGCCAGCAGTTATGGGCCAAACTTCTACGAGCAGTACTTC
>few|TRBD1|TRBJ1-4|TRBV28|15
CASTSPGTGSEKLFF
TGTGCCAGCACCTCACCCGGGACAGGGAGTGAAAAACTGTTTTTT
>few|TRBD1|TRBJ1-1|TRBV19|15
CATRDRGNRGTEAFF
TGTGCCACCCGGGACAGGGGGAACCGAGGCACTGAAGCTTTCTTT
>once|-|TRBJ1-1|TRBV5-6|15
CASSNYWARGTEAFF
TGTGCCAGCTCCAATTACTGGGCCAGGGGAACTGAAGCTTTCTTT
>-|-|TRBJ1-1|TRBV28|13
CASSHRVNTEAFF
TGTGCCAGCAGTCACAGGGTGAACACTGAAGCTTTCTTT
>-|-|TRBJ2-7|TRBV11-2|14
CASSLGAGSYEQYF
TGTGCCAGCAGCTTAGGGGCAGGAAGCTACGAGCAGTACTTC
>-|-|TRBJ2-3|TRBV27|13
CASSLAGHNTQYF
TGTGCCAGCAGTTTAGCGGGCCATAATACGCAGTATTTT
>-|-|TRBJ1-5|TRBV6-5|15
CASSSGGGWRQPQHF
TGTGCCAGCAGTTCCGGGGGAGGGTGGCGCCAGCCCCAGCATTTT
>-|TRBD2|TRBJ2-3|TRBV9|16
CASSVRLAGVLDTQYF
TGTGCCAGCAGCGTGAGACTAGCGGGAGTTCTAGATACGCAGTATTTT
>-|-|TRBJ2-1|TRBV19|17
CASSTLGFRGSSHEQFF
TGTGCCAGTAGTACATTGGGGTTTCGAGGGAGTAGTCATGAGCAGTTCTTC
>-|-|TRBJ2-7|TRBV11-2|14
CASSFTAKPGEQYF
TGTGCCAGCAGCTTCACAGCTAAACCAGGCGAGCAGTACTTC
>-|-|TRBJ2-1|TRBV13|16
CASTSRRELGIWEQFF
TGTGCCAGCACCTCAAGACGGGAACTAGGTATTTGGGAGCAGTTCTTC
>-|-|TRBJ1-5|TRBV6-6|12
CASSYLNQPQHF
TGTGCCAGCAGTTACCTGAATCAGCCCCAGCATTTT
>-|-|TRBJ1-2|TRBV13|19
CASSLPPGSEVVLGYGYTF
TGTGCCAGCAGCTTACCGCCGGGTTCTGAAGTAGTTCTGGGCTATGGCTACACCTTC
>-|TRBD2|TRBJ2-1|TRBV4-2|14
CASSQLAGENEQFF
TGTGCCAGCAGCCAACTAGCGGGAGAGAATGAGCAGTTCTTC
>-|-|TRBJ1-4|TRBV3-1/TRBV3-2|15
CASSPAGGGGRRLFF
TGTGCCAGCAGCCCCGCTGGGGGCGGGGGGCGCCGGCTGTTTTTT
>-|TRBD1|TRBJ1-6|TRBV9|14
CASSPRQGTQVLHF
TGTGCCAGCAGCCCGAGACAGGGAACTCAGGTTCTCCACTTT
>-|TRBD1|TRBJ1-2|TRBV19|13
CASGQGAADGYTF
TGTGCCAGTGGACAGGGGGCGGCGGATGGCTACACCTTC
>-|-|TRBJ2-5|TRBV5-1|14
CASSLWENQETQYF
TGCGCCAGCAGCTTGTGGGAGAACCAAGAGACCCAGTACTTC
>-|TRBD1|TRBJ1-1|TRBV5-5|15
CASSLVGTGGREAFF
TGTGCCAGCAGCTTGGTGGGGACAGGGGGTCGGGAAGCTTTCTTT
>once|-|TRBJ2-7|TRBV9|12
CASSVDGYEQYF
TGTGCCAGCAGCGTAGACGGCTACGAGCAGTACTTC
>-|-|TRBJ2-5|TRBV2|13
CAIPQGGQETQYF
TGTGCCATCCCCCAGGGGGGCCAAGAGACCCAGTACTTC
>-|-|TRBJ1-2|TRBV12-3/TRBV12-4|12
CASSLFNYGYTF
TGTGCCAGCAGTCTATTCAACTATGGCTACACCTTC
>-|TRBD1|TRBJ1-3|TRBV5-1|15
CASSLDTGGRNTIYF
TGCGCCAGCAGCTTAGATACAGGGGGAAGAAACACCATATATTTT
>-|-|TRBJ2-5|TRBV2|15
CASSEDSLTRETQYF
TGTGCCAGCAGCGAAGACTCCCTAACGCGGGAGACCCAGTACTTC
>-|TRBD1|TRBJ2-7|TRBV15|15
CATSRGQGDHYEQYF
TGTGCCACCAGCAGAGGGCAGGGGGACCACTACGAGCAGTACTTC
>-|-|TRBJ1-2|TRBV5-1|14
CASSLDMVGYGYTF
TGCGCCAGCAGCTTGGACATGGTTGGCTATGGCTACACCTTC